This T cell receptor beta chain originates from a study of T cell repertoires in cytomegalovirus infection. Overall study context: Peptides in the study included HLA-C-restricted and HLA-B-restricted CMV epitopes. Both CMV infection and a matching HLA type were indicated by public TCR beta signatures.

CDR1 and CDR2 (germline): MNHEY, SVGEGT. Trimming removed 4 bases at V and 5 bases at J, with 6 bases between. The CDR3 runs to 11 residues. This clonotype was counted only a few times. What it recognizes is unknown. TCRdb redid the calling of the reads with MiXCR, one entry per CDR3 protein. Among about 310,000 distinct CDR3 sequences listed, more than 20% were seen once. The sample in question was cultured PBMCs, obtained from culture after CMV antigen stimulation. The clonotype was recovered from a human donor in good health (CMV status not recorded). Some clones in this sample may be carry-over from other donors' samples. The genes are TRBV6-2 or TRBV6-3 and TRBJ2-7; TRBD2 is a possible D gene (6 bases). The CDR3 is CASSWEDEQYV. The CDR3 bases are TGTGCCAGCAGTTGGGAGGACGAGCAGTACGTC.